A single sample gave rise to the 28 T cell receptor beta chains below, sequenced in a study of T cell responses to AZD1222 COVID-19 vaccine. Profiling relied on immunoSEQ multiplex PCR, and the TCRdb table lists in-frame clones only, not all of them. The sample consists of 130,000 to 150,000 clones, nearly 90% of them appearing once. The sample was peripheral blood, taken 28 days after the second dose of the MenACWY control vaccine. These receptors were collected from an adult who received the MenACWY meningococcal vaccine as a control.

The chain is built from TRBV19 and TRBJ1-5; 8 bases match TRBD1. This CDR3 comprises 16 residues. V was clipped by 4 bases and J by 1 base; unmatched bases: 6. The germline V gene has CDR1 LNHDA and CDR2 SQIVND (reference sequence). The CDR3: CASSTYRGESNQPQHF. The CDR3 DNA reads TGTGCCAGTAGTACCTACAGGGGGGAGAGCAATCAGCCCCAGCATTTT.

This rearrangement joins TRBV12-5 to TRBJ1-1; 7 bases fit TRBD1. Germline CDR1 is LGHNT and CDR2 is FRNRAP. With V trimmed by 6 bases and J by 0 bases, 7 bases remained unmatched. This CDR3 contains 15 residues. The CDR3 region is CASGPPGTVNTEAFF. As DNA, the CDR3 is TGTGCTAGTGGCCCTCCCGGGACAGTGAACACTGAAGCTTTCTTT.

In this sample, this clone turned up a few times. This chain uses TRBV2 with TRBJ2-5; TRBD2 aligns across 7 bases. Trimming cost V 4 bases and J 0 bases; bases outside gene matches: 5. The CDR3 spans 15 residues. Germline CDR1 reads SNHLY; CDR2 reads FYNNEI. This CDR3 is CASSGIAGHQETQYF. The CDR3 bases are TGTGCCAGCAGTGGGATAGCGGGCCACCAAGAGACCCAGTACTTC.

This clone was seen just once. The rearrangement joins TRBV6-6 to TRBJ1-1; 9 bases map to TRBD1. J lost 0 bases, V lost 4 bases, and 3 bases had no gene match. CDR3 length: 15 amino acids. In germline, CDR1 is MNHNY, CDR2 SVGAGI (reference sequence). The CDR3 DNA reads TGTGCCAGCAGTTCACAGGGGGCACTGAACACTGAAGCTTTCTTT. This codes for CASSSQGALNTEAFF.

The rearrangement uses TRBV19 and TRBJ2-3, with 10 positions matching TRBD2. With 9 bases clipped from V and 4 bases from J, the junction kept 19 bases outside the gene matches. Germline CDR1 LNHDA, CDR2 SQIVND (reference sequence). The CDR3 consists of 18 residues. This chain's CDR3 is CASRNRRGSGRAADTQYF. The DNA of the CDR3 is TGTGCCAGCCGGAACCGGCGAGGGAGCGGGAGGGCCGCAGATACGCAGTATTTT.

The rearrangement uses TRBV29-1 and TRBJ1-1; the match to TRBD1 covers 9 bases. V shed 3 bases, J shed 8 bases, and the junction held 4 bases outside the gene matches. Germline CDR1 is SQVTM and CDR2 is ANQGSEA. There are 12 residues in the CDR3. CDR3 DNA sequence: TGCAGCGTTGACTACGGGACAGGGGAAGCTTTCTTT. This translates into CSVDYGTGEAFF.

The gene calls are TRBV10-3 and TRBJ1-1; D not certain. The CDR3 totals 14 residues. With 3 bases removed from V and 2 bases from J, the gap between germline ends came to 10 bases. In germline, CDR1 is ENHRY, CDR2 SYGVKD. CDR3 sequence reads: CAISDGGENTEAFF. In nucleotides, the CDR3 is TGTGCCATCAGTGACGGTGGGGAAAACACTGAAGCTTTCTTT.

CDR3 residues: CSVLGAPTSTDTQYF. CDR3 nucleotide sequence: TGCAGCGTTTTGGGGGCACCGACTAGCACAGATACGCAGTATTTT. This chain uses TRBV29-1 with TRBJ2-3; the D gene is possibly TRBD1 (6 bases). CDR1 SQVTM and CDR2 ANQGSEA come from the germline V gene. The CDR3 consists of 15 residues. Trimming took off 5 bases at V and 0 bases at J, with 15 bases between the two ends.

The V call is TRBV4-1, the J call TRBJ2-7; D is possibly TRBD1 (6 bases). The V end lost 1 base, the J end lost 2 bases, and 9 bases lay between the germline ends. The CDR3 is 14 amino acids. Germline assignment: CDR1 MGHRA and CDR2 YSYEKL. The CDR3 loop reads CASSQVGTTYEQYF. CDR3 in DNA: TGCGCCAGCAGCCAAGTCGGGACAACCTACGAGCAGTACTTC.

The chain links TRBV7-2 to TRBJ1-3, with D unresolved. The CDR3 sequence is 14 residues long. Germline-derived CDR1 and CDR2 are SGHTA and FQGNSA. The V end lost 7 bases, the J end lost 3 bases, and 13 bases lay between the germline ends. The CDR3 here is CASTVDTSGNTIYF. As DNA, the CDR3 is TGTGCCAGCACCGTCGACACGAGTGGAAACACCATATATTTT. Variable domain in full (rest from reference TRBV7-2 and TRBJ1-3): GAGVSQSPSNKVTEKGKDVELRCDPISGHTALYWYRQSLGQGLEFLIYFQGNSAPDKSGLPSDRFSAERTGGSVSTLTIQRTQQEDSAVYLCASTVDTSGNTIYFGEGSWLTVV.

The chain recombines TRBV29-1 with TRBJ2-1, with TRBD1 as a possible D gene (6 bases). In germline, CDR1 is SQVTM, CDR2 ANQGSEA. The CDR3 extends over 16 amino acids. Trimming pared 4 bases from V and 3 bases from J, leaving 19 bases between. DNA for the CDR3: TGCAGCGTTGCGTGGGGCAGGGGAAGGATCTACAATGAGCAGTTCTTC. Translated, it gives CSVAWGRGRIYNEQFF.

This chain connects TRBV7-8 to TRBJ2-1, with D tentatively TRBD1 or TRBD2 (5 bases each). CDR1 is SGHVS and CDR2 is FQNEAQ in the germline V gene. CDR3 size: 16 residues. Trimming removed 2 bases at V and 0 bases at J, with 11 bases between. The CDR3 region has the DNA TGTGCCAGCAGCTTAATTTGGGGGTTCTCCTACAATGAGCAGTTCTTC. Its protein is CASSLIWGFSYNEQFF. Full variable domain (missing parts from reference TRBV7-8 and TRBJ2-1): GAGVSQSPRYKVAKRGQDVALRCDPISGHVSLFWYQQALGQGPEFLTYFQNEAQLDKSGLPSDRFFAERPEGSVSTLKIQRTQQEDSAVYLCASSLIWGFSYNEQFFGPGTRLTVL.

Worth noting for this clone: This same CDR3 is encoded by further DNA sequences in the sample. The chain joins TRBV28 to TRBJ1-3; D unclear. The germline V and J ends were trimmed by 4 bases and 0 bases, with 7 bases remaining between them. This CDR3 is built from 14 residues. CDR1 and CDR2 (germline): MDHEN, SYDVKM. The CDR3 loop reads CASSSTVSGNTIYF. The CDR3 bases are TGTGCCAGCAGTTCGACCGTCTCTGGAAACACCATATATTTT.

The chain joins TRBV27 to TRBJ1-1; D possibly corresponds to TRBD1 (6 bases). Between the trimmed V and J ends, which lost 3 bases and 6 bases, there was a span of 11 bases. This CDR3 spans 13 amino acids. Germline V CDR1 and CDR2: MNHEY, SMNVEV (reference sequence). The CDR3 coding sequence is TGTGCCAGCAGTTTGACTCGGACAGCTGAAGCTTTCTTT. This translates into CASSLTRTAEAFF.

The chain couples TRBV2 to TRBJ2-5; TRBD1 matches 10 bases. Germline V CDR1 and CDR2: SNHLY, FYNNEI. V lost 7 bases, J lost 5 bases, and 4 bases stayed unmatched. The CDR3 is 13 residues long. DNA of the CDR3: TGTGCCAGCACGGGGGACAGGGGCGAGACCCAGTACTTC. Translation: CASTGDRGETQYF.

CDR3 DNA sequence: TGCAGCGTTGGTTCCGGGACACCATATCAGCCCCAGCATTTT. As protein: CSVGSGTPYQPQHF. The V call is TRBV29-1, the J call TRBJ1-5; possibly TRBD1 for D (6 bases). Germline CDR1 SQVTM, CDR2 ANQGSEA. This CDR3 has 14 amino acids. V lost 4 bases and J 5 bases, leaving 15 bases between the germline ends.

This sequence joins TRBV24-1 and TRBJ2-4; TRBD1 might be the D (5 bases). The CDR3 length is 16 residues. The germline CDR1 and CDR2 sequences are KGHDR and SFDVKD. V lost 3 bases and J lost 6, with 17 bases in between. The CDR3 region has the DNA TGTGCCACCAGTGATGCCTTAGTAGGACATCGAAACATTCAGTACTTC. It codes for CATSDALVGHRNIQYF.

The chain combines TRBV30 with TRBJ1-1, with 7 bases that match TRBD1. The CDR3 length is 13 residues. Germline assignment: CDR1 GTSNPN and CDR2 SVGIG (reference sequence). V lost 2 bases, J lost 3 bases, and 3 bases stayed unmatched. The CDR3 loop is CAWSRDSYTEAFF. The CDR3 DNA is TGTGCCTGGAGTAGGGACAGCTACACTGAAGCTTTCTTT.

The gene calls are TRBV11-2 and TRBJ1-1; a possible D gene is TRBD1 (5 bases). This CDR3 region has 13 residues. V dropped 4 bases and J dropped 3 bases, with 9 bases sitting between them. Germline V gives CDR1 SGHAT, CDR2 FQNNGV. In nucleotides, the CDR3 is TGTGCCAGCAGCTCGACAGTGGACACTGAAGCTTTCTTT. Translating gives CASSSTVDTEAFF.

Only one count was recorded for this clone. The V gene is TRBV6-2 or TRBV6-3, the J gene TRBJ2-5; 7 positions match TRBD1. From germline, CDR1 is MNHEY and CDR2 SVGEGT. The CDR3 contains 15 residues. V shed 6 bases, J shed 4 bases, and the junction held 11 bases outside the gene matches. The CDR3 protein is CASSWTQTGRETQYF. As DNA, the CDR3 is TGTGCCAGCAGCTGGACCCAGACAGGGAGAGAGACCCAGTACTTC.

Notes on this clone: Sequence at one end of the junction differs from germline and may be a read error. The chain employs TRBV13 and TRBJ1-1, with a weak D call TRBD1 (5 bases). The germline V gene encodes CDR1 PRHDT and CDR2 FYEKMQ (reference sequence). The CDR3 runs 15 residues. This CDR3 reads CASSFSQGMNSEAFF. The CDR3, as DNA: TGTGCCAGCAGCTTTAGTCAGGGTATGAACTCTGAAGCTTTCTTT.

The chain is built from TRBV5-1 and TRBJ1-6, with 9 bases matching TRBD1. The CDR3 runs 14 residues. Trimming at V came to 3 bases and at J to 7 bases, leaving 2 bases not matched to a gene. The germline V gene has CDR1 SGHRS and CDR2 YFSETQ. CDR3 region: CASSWTGVNSPLHF. The DNA for the CDR3 is TGCGCCAGCAGCTGGACAGGGGTGAATTCACCCCTCCACTTT.

This chain connects TRBV19 to TRBJ1-3, with 7 bases aligning to TRBD1. Germline CDR1 and CDR2: LNHDA and SQIVND (reference sequence). V shed 0 bases and J 0 bases; nucleotides not matched to a gene: 2. The CDR3 is made up of 16 amino acids. The CDR3 DNA sequence: TGTGCCAGTAGTATAGACGGGGACAGCTCTGGAAACACCATATATTTT. Encoded protein: CASSIDGDSSGNTIYF.

The chain couples TRBV19 to TRBJ2-3, with D possibly matching TRBD2 (6 bases). The V end was cut by 3 bases, the J end by 0 bases, with 16 bases between. The CDR3 runs 17 residues. The germline CDR1 and CDR2 sequences are LNHDA and SQIVND (reference sequence). The CDR3 DNA reads TGTGCCAGTAGTATCCGCGTTGGAGGGGCAAGCACAGATACGCAGTATTTT. It translates to CASSIRVGGASTDTQYF.

This rearrangement joins TRBV6-6 to TRBJ2-1; 10 nucleotides match TRBD2. CDR1 and CDR2 from the germline V gene are MNHNY and SVGAGI (reference sequence). This CDR3 region has 15 residues. V lost 6 bases and J lost 7; bases outside the gene matches: 9. CDR3 DNA: TGTGCCAGCAGCTCCCTAGCGGGAGTTAGGAATGAGCAGTTCTTC. Translating gives CASSSLAGVRNEQFF.

The rearrangement links TRBV5-6 to TRBJ2-2; a possible D gene is TRBD1 (5 bases). CDR3 length: 13 amino acids. V lost 0 bases to trimming and J lost 6 bases, with 6 bases between them. Looked up from germline, CDR1 is SGHDT and CDR2 is YYEEEE. The CDR3 DNA reads TGTGCCAGCAGCTTGGGGGGCTCCGGGGAGCTGTTTTTT. Translating it yields CASSLGGSGELFF.

The chain links TRBV7-2 to TRBJ2-3, with a tentative D call TRBD2 (7 bases). Germline CDR1 and CDR2: SGHTA and FQGNSA. V shed 5 bases and J shed 3 bases, with 18 bases lying between them. This CDR3 comprises 16 residues. CDR3 DNA sequence: TGTGCCAGCAGCCCGAGGGGGGGAAAGGGAACAGATACGCAGTATTTT. As protein: CASSPRGGKGTDTQYF. Together with reference TRBV7-2 and TRBJ2-3, the CDR3 gives the full variable domain: GAGVSQSPSNKVTEKGKDVELRCDPISGHTALYWYRQSLGQGLEFLIYFQGNSAPDKSGLPSDRFSAERTGGSVSTLTIQRTQQEDSAVYLCASSPRGGKGTDTQYFGPGTRLTVL.

The V call is TRBV24-1, the J call TRBJ2-7; D ambiguous. Trimming pared 8 bases from V and 2 bases from J, leaving 12 bases between. The CDR3 spans 13 residues. From germline, CDR1 is KGHDR and CDR2 SFDVKD. CDR3 sequence (DNA): TGTGCCACCACTGTCTTAGACGCCTACGAGCAGTACTTC. Its translation is CATTVLDAYEQYF.